This T cell receptor beta chain appears in the sequencing data of a study of T cell repertoires in cytomegalovirus infection. MiXCR was run by TCRdb on the reads, yielding one entry per CDR3 protein. In the table there are around 450,000 distinct CDR3 sequences, 30% to 40% of which are singletons. Trimming left V 5 bases short and J 6 bases short, with 15 bases between. This CDR3 has 14 amino acids. Germline V gene lookup returns CDR1 MNHNS and CDR2 SASEGT. This TCR derives from a human donor in good health (CMV status not recorded). Some clones in this sample may be carry-over from other donors' samples. Material for sequencing was PBMCs. V gene TRBV6-1 combines with J gene TRBJ2-3; D not resolved. CDR3 protein: CASSPYLDRDTQYF. CDR3 nucleotides: TGTGCCAGCAGTCCTTACCTAGATCGGGATACGCAGTATTTT.